This TCR beta chain stems from a study of shared clonotypes between healthy human individuals. The CDR3 runs 14 residues. V was cut by 7 bases and J by 8 bases, with 18 bases left in between. Germline CDR1 is SQVTM and CDR2 is ANQGSEA. Points from the study as a whole: Clonotypes which were not shared had lower generation probabilities than clonotypes that all four donors shared. It was anticipated that sequencing depth would influence how many clonotypes donors shared.

Repertoires were generated with immunoSEQ multiplex PCR, while TCRdb's copy carries only in-frame clones and drops some. The sample carries roughly 2,500,000 clones, more than 85% recorded once. A single count supports this clone. The antigen remains undetermined. The chain recombines TRBV29-1 with TRBJ1-6; D is undetermined. This receptor was obtained from a man aged 18 to 35 in good health. Some clones in this sample may be carry-over from other donors' samples. Sequencing used naive CD4+ T cells from PBMCs. Subset indicated: CD45RA+ positively selected. CDR3: CSARLGRGDSPLHF. CDR3 nucleotides: TGCAGCGCCCGCCTTGGGAGAGGCGATTCACCCCTCCACTTT. Filled out from reference TRBV29-1 and TRBJ1-6, the complete variable domain reads SAVISQKPSRDICQRGTSLTIQCQVDSQVTMMFWYRQQPGQSLTLIATANQGSEATYESGFVIDKFPISRPNLTFSTLTVSNMSPEDSSIYLCSARLGRGDSPLHFGNGTRLTVT.